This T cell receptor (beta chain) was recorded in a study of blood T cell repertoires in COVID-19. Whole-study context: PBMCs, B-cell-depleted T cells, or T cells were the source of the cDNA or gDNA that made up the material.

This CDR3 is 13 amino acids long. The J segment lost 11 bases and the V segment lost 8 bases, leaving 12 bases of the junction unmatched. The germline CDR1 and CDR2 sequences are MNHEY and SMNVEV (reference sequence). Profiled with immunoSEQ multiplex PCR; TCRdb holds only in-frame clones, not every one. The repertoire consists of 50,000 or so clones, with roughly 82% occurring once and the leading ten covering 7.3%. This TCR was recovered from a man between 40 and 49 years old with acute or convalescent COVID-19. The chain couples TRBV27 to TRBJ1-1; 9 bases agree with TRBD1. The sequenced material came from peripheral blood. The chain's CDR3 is CASGRDREVSAFF. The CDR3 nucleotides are TGTGCCAGCGGACGGGACAGGGAGGTATCGGCTTTCTTT.